This TCR beta chain is from a study of shared T cell receptors in the human thymus. With 6 bases removed from V and 0 bases from J, the gap between germline ends came to 12 bases. In germline, CDR1 is LNHDA, CDR2 SQIVND (reference sequence). This CDR3 is 15 amino acids long. This clone was observed a single time. Assay: immunoSEQ multiplex PCR; the TCRdb copy retains only in-frame clones and omits some. Altogether 700,000 to 750,000 clones are present, 80% to 90% being singletons, with the ten largest covering around 0.0094%. A further study also used this sample, focusing on human thymus T cells. That source notes: Thymus was obtained from resections taken during corrective heart surgery. Gene usage for V and J segments appeared biased in thymic and blood repertoires. Related research has reported that thymic repertoires overlap highly among unrelated individuals.

The sequence came from a girl under three years old with a congenital heart defect. Material for sequencing was thymocytes. The rearrangement uses TRBV19 and TRBJ2-4, with a weak D call TRBD1 (5 bases). CDR3 amino acids: CASRGGALAKNIQYF. The CDR3 bases are TGTGCCAGTAGGGGTGGGGCCCTAGCCAAAAACATTCAGTACTTC.